This T cell receptor (beta chain) emerged from a study of response to subunit inactivated influenza vaccine. This clonotype appeared a few times. Its target is unknown. Study outcomes and limitations: Few new T cells, the authors suggested, are recruited by each seasonal influenza vaccination.

The germline gives CDR1 DFQATT, CDR2 SNEGSKA (reference sequence). V lost 6 bases to trimming and J lost 0 bases, with 12 bases between them. CDR3 size: 13 residues. TCRdb itself ran the RT-PCR reads through MiXCR, one entry per CDR3 protein. Among roughly 540,000 distinct CDR3 sequences, roughly 23% were seen once, and the ten largest hold 2.5% to 3.5%. In addition, the sample was reused for a study of T cells expressing NK-cell markers. As that study records: TCR beta cDNA was generated via 5'RACE template switching incorporating UMIs. It was sorted CD3+CD56+NKG2C+, CD3+CD56+NKG2C- and CD3+CD56-NKG2C+ T cells that supplied the TCR beta repertoires. Of the CD8+ T cells in roughly 6 donors, roughly 1.0-7.0% belonged to dominant NKG2C+ clonotypes. It was still unclear whether expanded NKG2C+ T cell clones were HCMV specific.

The chain has TRBV20-1 and TRBJ2-7, with D possibly TRBD1 on 6 matching bases. This material consisted of CD4+ T cells sorted from PBMCs, taken 11 to 12 days after vaccination. The receptor was derived from a man aged 45-65 years who received an inactivated influenza vaccine. The CDR3 DNA reads as TGCAGTGCCCCACGGGACAACTCCTACGAGCAGTACTTC. It is translated as CSAPRDNSYEQYF.